The clone carrying this T cell receptor (beta chain) was recorded many times. What it recognizes is unknown. This entry belongs to a study of T cells in Graves' hyperthyroidism and ophthalmopathy. Overall study findings and caveats: Ophthalmopathy, which appeared later, was predicted by the model a median about 6.8 months before onset. Most clonotypes expanded in thyroid above 0.001 were likewise present in blood.

Investigators excluded patients with uncontrolled infection, other autoimmune disease, pregnancy or lactation. Per germline, CDR1 KGHDR and CDR2 SFDVKD. V shed 2 bases and J shed 5 bases, with 18 bases lying between them. This CDR3 has 16 residues. TCR beta CDR3 sequences were amplified from RNA transcripts. During a first-round RT-PCR of the TCR CDR3, the HTBI primer set was used. Each CDR3 protein gets one entry after TCRdb re-called the multiplex PCR reads with MiXCR. The sample lists about 660,000 distinct CDR3 sequences, roughly 45% occurring once. The specimen sequenced was peripheral blood or thyroid tissue (not recorded which). The origin of this receptor is an adult man with Graves' disease, either hyperthyroidism or ophthalmopathy (not recorded which). The J gene is TRBJ2-7, the V gene TRBV24-1, with D tentatively TRBD2 (7 bases). CDR3 coding DNA: TGTGCCACCAGTGATTCCCGGGGGGCTACCTGGGACGAGCAGTACTTC. Amino acid sequence: CATSDSRGATWDEQYF.